This TCR beta chain is drawn from a study of blood T cell repertoires in COVID-19. Study summary: The samples span acute and convalescent COVID-19 from the United States, Italy and Spain. Sample material is recorded as cDNA or gDNA derived from T cells, B-cell-depleted T cells, or PBMCs.

Germline values: CDR1 SGHRS, CDR2 YFSETQ. The CDR3 is 16 amino acids. The V end was cut by 4 bases, the J end by 0 bases, with 14 bases between. Repertoires were generated with immunoSEQ multiplex PCR, while TCRdb's copy carries only in-frame clones and drops some. Of 200,000 to 300,000 clones detected, roughly 82% appear once; the ten largest clones hold approximately 4.5%. The sample comprised peripheral blood. This TCR was recovered from a woman aged 65 to 85 with acute or convalescent COVID-19. The gene calls are TRBV5-1 and TRBJ1-3; D is perhaps TRBD1 (6 bases). The CDR3 region is CASSPGGRSSGNTIYF. The CDR3 DNA follows: TGCGCCAGCAGCCCGGGGGGCAGAAGCTCTGGAAACACCATATATTTT.